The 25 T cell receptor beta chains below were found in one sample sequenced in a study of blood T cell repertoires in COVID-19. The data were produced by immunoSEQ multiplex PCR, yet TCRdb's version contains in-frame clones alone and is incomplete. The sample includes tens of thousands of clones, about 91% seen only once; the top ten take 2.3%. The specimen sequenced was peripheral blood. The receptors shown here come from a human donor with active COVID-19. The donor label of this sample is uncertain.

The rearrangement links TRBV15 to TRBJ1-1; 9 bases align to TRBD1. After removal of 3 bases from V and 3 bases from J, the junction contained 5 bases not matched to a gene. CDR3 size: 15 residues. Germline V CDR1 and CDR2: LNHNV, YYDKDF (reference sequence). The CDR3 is CATSSRQGGDTEAFF. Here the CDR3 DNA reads TGTGCCACCAGCAGTCGACAGGGGGGGGACACTGAAGCTTTCTTT.

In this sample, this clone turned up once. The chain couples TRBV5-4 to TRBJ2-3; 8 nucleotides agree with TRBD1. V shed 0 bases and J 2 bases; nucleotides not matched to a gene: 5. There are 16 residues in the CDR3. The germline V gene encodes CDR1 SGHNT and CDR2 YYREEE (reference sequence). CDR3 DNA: TGTGCCAGCAGCTTGGCAGGGGGCGCAGACACAGATACGCAGTATTTT. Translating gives CASSLAGGADTDTQYF.

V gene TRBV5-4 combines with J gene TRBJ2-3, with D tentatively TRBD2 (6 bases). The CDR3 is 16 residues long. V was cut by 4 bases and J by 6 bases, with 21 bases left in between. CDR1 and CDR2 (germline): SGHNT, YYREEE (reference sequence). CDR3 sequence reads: CASSRVSTRNADTQYF. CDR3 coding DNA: TGTGCCAGCAGCCGGGTCTCGACTAGGAACGCGGATACGCAGTATTTT.

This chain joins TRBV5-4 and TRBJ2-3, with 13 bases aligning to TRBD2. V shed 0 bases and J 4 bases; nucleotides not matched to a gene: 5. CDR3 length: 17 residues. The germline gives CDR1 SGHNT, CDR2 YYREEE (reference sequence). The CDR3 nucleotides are TGTGCCAGCAGCTTGGGGGGACTAGCGGGGTTGTCAGATACGCAGTATTTT. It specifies CASSLGGLAGLSDTQYF.

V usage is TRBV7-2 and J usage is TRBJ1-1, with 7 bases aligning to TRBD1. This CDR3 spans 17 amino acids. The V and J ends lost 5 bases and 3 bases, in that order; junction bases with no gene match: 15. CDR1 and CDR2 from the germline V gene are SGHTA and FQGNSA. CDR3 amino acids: CASSPSGRGLGDTEAFF. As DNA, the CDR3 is TGTGCCAGCAGCCCCAGCGGCAGGGGGTTGGGGGACACTGAAGCTTTCTTT.

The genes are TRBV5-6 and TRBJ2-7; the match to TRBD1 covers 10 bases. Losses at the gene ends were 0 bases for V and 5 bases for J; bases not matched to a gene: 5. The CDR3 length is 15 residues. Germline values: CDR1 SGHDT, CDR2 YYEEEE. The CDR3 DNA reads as TGTGCCAGCAGCTTGGCGGGACAGGGGTATAACGAGCAGTACTTC. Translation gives CASSLAGQGYNEQYF. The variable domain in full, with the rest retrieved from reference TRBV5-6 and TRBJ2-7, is DAGVTQSPTHLIKTRGQQVTLRCSPKSGHDTVSWYQQALGQGPQFIFQYYEEEERQRGNFPDRFSGHQFPNYSSELNVNALLLGDSALYLCASSLAGQGYNEQYFGPGTRLTVT.

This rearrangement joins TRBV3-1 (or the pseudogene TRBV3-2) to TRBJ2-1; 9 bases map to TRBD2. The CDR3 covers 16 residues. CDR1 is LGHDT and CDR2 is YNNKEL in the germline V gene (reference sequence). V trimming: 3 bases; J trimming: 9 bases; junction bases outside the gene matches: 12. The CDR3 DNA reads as TGTGCCAGCAGCCAGGACTTTAGCGGGGGAGGCGGTGAGCAGTTCTTC. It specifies CASSQDFSGGGGEQFF.

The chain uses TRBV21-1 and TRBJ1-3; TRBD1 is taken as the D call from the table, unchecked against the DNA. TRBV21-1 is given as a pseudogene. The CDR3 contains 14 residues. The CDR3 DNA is TGTGCCAGCAGCAGCAGGGGGTCTGGAAACACCATATATTTT. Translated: CASSSRGSGNTIYF.

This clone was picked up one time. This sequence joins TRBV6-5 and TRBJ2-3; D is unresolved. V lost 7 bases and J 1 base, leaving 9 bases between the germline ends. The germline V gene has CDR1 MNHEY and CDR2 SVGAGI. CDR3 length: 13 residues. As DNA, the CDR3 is TGTGCCAGCACGCGAGGTGGCACAGATACGCAGTATTTT. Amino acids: CASTRGGTDTQYF.

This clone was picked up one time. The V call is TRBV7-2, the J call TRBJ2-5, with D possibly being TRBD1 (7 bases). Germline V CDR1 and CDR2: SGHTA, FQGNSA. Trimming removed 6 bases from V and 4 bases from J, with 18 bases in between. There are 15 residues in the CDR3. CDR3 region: CASRGGPRQGETQYF. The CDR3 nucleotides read TGTGCCAGCAGGGGGGGACCGAGACAGGGAGAGACCCAGTACTTC.

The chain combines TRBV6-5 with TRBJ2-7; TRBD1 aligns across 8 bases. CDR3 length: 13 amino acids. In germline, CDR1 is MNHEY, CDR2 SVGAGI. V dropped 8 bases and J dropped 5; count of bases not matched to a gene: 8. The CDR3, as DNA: TGTGCCAGCGGGAGACAGGGGACAAACGAGCAGTACTTC. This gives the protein CASGRQGTNEQYF.

Here the CDR3 reads CASSPDRGGGYGYTF. The CDR3 region has the DNA TGCGCCAGCAGTCCCGACAGGGGAGGAGGCTATGGCTACACCTTC. The rearrangement joins TRBV10-2 to TRBJ1-2; 8 bases fit TRBD1. Germline-derived CDR1 and CDR2 are WSHSY and SAAADI. After removal of 5 bases from V and 4 bases from J, the junction contained 9 bases not matched to a gene. The CDR3 is made up of 15 amino acids.

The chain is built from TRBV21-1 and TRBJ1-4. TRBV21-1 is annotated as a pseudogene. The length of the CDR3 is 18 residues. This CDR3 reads CASSNTGSDKSTNEKLFF. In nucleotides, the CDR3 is TGTGCCAGCAGCAATACGGGAAGTGACAAATCAACTAATGAAAAACTGTTTTTT.

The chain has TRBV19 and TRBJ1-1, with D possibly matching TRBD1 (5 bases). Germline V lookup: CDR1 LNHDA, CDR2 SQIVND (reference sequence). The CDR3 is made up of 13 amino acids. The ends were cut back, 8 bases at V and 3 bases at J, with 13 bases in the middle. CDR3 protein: CASYRQPHTEAFF. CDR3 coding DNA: TGTGCCAGTTACCGACAGCCTCACACTGAAGCTTTCTTT.

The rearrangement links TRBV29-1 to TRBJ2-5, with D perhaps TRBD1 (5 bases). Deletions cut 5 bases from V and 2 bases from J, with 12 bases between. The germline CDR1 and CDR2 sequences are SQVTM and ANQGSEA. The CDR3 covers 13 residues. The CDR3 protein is CSVTTELQETQYF. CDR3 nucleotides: TGCAGCGTTACGACAGAGCTTCAAGAGACCCAGTACTTC.

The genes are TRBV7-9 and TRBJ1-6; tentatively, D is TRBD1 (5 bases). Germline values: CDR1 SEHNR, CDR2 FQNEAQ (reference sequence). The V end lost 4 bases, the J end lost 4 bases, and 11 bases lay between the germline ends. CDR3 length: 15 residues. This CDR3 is CASSSSGFYNSPLHF. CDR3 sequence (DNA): TGTGCCAGCAGCTCATCAGGGTTTTATAATTCACCCCTCCACTTT.

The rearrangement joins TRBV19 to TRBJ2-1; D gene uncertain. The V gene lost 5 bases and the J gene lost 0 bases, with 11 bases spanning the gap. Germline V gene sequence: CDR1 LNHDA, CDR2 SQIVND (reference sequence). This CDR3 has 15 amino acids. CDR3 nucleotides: TGTGCCAGTAGTCGTTCCAGAAGCTCCTACAATGAGCAGTTCTTC. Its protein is CASSRSRSSYNEQFF.

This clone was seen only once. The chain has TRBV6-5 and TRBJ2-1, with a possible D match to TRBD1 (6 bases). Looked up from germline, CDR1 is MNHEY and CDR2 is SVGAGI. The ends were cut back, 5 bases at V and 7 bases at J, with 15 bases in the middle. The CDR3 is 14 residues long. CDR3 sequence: CASSTTGTLNEQFF. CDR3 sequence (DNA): TGTGCCAGCAGTACTACCGGGACATTGAATGAGCAGTTCTTC.

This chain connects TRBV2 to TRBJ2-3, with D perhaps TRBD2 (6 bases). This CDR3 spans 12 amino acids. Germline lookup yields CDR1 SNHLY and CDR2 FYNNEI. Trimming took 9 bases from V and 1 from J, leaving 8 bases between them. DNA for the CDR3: TGTGCCAGGGGACTTGGCACAGATACGCAGTATTTT. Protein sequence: CARGLGTDTQYF.

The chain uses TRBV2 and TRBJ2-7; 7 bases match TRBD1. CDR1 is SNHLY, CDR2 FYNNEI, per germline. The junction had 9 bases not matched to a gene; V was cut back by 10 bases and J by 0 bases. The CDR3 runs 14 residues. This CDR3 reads CANKGTESSYEQYF. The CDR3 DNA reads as TGTGCCAACAAGGGGACAGAAAGCTCCTACGAGCAGTACTTC.

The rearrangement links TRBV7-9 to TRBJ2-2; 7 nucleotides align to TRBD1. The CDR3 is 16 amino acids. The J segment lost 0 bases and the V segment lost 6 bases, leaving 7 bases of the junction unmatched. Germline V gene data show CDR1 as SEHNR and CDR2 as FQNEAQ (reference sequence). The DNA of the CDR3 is TGTGCCAGCAGACAACCGGGACAGCCGAACACCGGGGAGCTGTTTTTT. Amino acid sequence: CASRQPGQPNTGELFF.

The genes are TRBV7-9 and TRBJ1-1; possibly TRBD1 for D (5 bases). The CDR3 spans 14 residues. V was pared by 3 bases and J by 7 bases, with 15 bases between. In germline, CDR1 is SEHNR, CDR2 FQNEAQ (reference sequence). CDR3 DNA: TGTGCCAGCAGCTTGGAACAGGACACCGGTGAAGCTTTCTTT. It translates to CASSLEQDTGEAFF.

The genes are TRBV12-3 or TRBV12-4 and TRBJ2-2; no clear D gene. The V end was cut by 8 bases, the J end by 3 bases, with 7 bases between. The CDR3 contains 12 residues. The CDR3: CASGPYTGELFF. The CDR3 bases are TGTGCCAGCGGGCCTTACACCGGGGAGCTGTTTTTT.

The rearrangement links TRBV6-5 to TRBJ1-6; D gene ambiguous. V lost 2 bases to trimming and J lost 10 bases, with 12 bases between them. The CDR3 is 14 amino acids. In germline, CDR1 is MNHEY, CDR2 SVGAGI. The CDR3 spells CASSYEAAHSPLHF. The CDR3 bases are TGTGCCAGCAGTTACGAGGCAGCTCACTCACCCCTCCACTTT.

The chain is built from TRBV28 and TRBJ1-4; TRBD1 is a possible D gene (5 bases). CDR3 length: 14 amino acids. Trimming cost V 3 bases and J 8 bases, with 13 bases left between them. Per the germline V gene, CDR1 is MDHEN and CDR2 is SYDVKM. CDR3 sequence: CASSLGGGEEKLFF. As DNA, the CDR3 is TGTGCCAGCAGTTTGGGGGGAGGAGAAGAAAAACTGTTTTTT.